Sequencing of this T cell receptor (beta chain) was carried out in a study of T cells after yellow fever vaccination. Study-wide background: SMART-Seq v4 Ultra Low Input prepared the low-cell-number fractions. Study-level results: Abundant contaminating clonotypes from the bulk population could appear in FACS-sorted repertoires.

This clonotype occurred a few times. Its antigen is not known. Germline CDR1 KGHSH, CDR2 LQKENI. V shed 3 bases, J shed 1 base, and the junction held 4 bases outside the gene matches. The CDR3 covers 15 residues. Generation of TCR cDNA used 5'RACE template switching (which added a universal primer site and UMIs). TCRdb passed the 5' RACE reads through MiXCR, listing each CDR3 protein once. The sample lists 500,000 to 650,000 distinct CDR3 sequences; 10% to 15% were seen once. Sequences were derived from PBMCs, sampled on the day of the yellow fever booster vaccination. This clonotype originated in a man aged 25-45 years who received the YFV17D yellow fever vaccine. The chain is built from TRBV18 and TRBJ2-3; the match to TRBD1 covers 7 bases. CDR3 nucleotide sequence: TGTGCCAGCTCACCCGACAGGGTGGGCACAGATACGCAGTATTTT. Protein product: CASSPDRVGTDTQYF.